Listed here is a single T cell receptor (beta chain). Its antigen is not yet known. Per-base quality was not reported, and no clone a single base away is much larger than it. Preparation of the library involved the immunoSEQ multiplex PCR assay. Imported from immuneACCESS, the table was reduced by TCRdb to in-frame sequences with V and J called. These copies leave out some clones; in studies compared against another copy, an unresolved V gene accounts for under half, and the cause of the remainder is not known. This sample has 49,000 or so clones in its table, and roughly 94% of those were observed once. The top ten constitute roughly 5.5% of the sample. This record comes from a study of T cell changes during pregnancy in multiple sclerosis (dated by TCRdb to between 2018 and 2020). About the investigation overall: In women with multiple sclerosis, the researchers looked at how the T cell repertoire shifted as pregnancy progressed.

As encoded in the germline V gene, CDR1 is MNHEY while CDR2 is SVGAGI. V drops 4 bases and J drops 2 bases, leaving 11 bases in between. Counted from cysteine to phenylalanine, this CDR3 has 14 amino acids. The CDR3 DNA has 42 bases and is translated from base 1. Recombination connected TRBV6-5 to TRBJ2-5; TRBD2 is perhaps the D gene, given 5 matching bases. This TCR derives from a female donor with multiple sclerosis, enrolled in a pregnancy study. This specimen consisted of CD8+ T cells from peripheral blood mononuclear cells, obtained before pregnancy. The CDR3 amino acid sequence is: CASSSLTTQETQYF. The base sequence is TGTGCCAGCAGTTCGCTGACTACACAAGAGACCCAGTACTTC.